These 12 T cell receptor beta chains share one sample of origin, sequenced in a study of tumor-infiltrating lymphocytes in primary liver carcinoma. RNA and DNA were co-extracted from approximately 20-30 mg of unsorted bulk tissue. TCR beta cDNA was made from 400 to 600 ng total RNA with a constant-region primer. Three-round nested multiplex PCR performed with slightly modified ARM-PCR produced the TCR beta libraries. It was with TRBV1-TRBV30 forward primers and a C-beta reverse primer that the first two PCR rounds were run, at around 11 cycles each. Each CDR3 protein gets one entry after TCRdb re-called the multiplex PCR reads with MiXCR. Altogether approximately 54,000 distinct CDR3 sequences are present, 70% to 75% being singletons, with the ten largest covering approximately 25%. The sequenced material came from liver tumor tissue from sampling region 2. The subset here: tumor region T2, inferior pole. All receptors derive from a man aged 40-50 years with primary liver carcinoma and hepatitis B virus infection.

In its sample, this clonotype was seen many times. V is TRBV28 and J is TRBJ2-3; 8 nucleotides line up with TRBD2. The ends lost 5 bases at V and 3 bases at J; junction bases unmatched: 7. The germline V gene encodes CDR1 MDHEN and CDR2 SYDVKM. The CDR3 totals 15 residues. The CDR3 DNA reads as TGTGCCAGCAGTCTAGAAGCGGGAGAAACAGATACGCAGTATTTT. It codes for CASSLEAGETDTQYF.

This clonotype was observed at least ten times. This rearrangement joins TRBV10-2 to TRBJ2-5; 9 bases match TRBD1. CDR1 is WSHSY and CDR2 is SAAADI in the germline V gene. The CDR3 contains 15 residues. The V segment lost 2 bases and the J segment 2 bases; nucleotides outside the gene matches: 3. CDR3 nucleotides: TGCGCCAGCAGTGAGCACAGGGGGCGTCAAGAGACCCAGTACTTC. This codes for CASSEHRGRQETQYF.

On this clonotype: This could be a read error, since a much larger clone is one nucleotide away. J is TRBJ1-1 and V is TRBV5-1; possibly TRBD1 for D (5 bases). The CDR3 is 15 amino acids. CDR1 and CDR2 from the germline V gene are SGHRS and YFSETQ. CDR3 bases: TGCGCCAGCAGCTTAAGGGGTGATGGGGCGGCTGATGCTTTCTTT. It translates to CASSLRGDGAADAFF.

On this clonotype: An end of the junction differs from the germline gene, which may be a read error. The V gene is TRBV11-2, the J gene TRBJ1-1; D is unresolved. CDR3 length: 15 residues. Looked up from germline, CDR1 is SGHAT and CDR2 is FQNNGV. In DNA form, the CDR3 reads TGTGTCAGCAGCCCCCCACAGCATGAGGGTACTGAAGCTTTCTTT. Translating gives CVSSPPQHEGTEAFF.

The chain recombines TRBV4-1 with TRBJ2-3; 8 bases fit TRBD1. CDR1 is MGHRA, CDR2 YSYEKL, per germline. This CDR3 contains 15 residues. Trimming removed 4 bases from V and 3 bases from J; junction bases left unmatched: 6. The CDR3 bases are TGCGCCAGCAGCCGCTGCCGGACAGGGACAGATACGCAGTATTTT. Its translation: CASSRCRTGTDTQYF.

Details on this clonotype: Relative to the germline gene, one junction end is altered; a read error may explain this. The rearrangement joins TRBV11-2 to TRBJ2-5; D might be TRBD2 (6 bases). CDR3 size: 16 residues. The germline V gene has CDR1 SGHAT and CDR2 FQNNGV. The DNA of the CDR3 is TGTGCCGGCAGCTTAGAGAGTAGCGGTCCGGGGGAGACCCAGTACTTC. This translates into CAGSLESSGPGETQYF.

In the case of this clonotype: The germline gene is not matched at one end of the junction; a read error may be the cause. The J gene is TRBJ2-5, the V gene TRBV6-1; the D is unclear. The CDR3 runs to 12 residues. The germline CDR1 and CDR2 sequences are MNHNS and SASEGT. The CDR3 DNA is TGTGGCAGCAGTGTCAACCAAGAGACCCAGAACTTC. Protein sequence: CGSSVNQETQNF.

The CDR3 sequence: CSVNGGGRNEQYF. In DNA, the CDR3 is TGCAGCGTCAACGGTGGTGGACGGAACGAGCAGTACTTC. The chain couples TRBV29-1 to TRBJ2-7; D unresolved. The V end lost 6 bases, the J end lost 5 bases, and 17 bases lay between the germline ends. Germline-derived CDR1 and CDR2 are SQVTM and ANQGSEA. The CDR3 sequence is 13 residues long.

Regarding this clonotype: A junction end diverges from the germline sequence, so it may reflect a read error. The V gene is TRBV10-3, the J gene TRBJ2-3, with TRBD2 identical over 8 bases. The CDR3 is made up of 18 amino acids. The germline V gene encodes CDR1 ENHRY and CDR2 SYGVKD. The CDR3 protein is CAVSARILAGLSTDTQYF. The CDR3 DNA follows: TGTGCCGTCAGTGCGCGGATTTTAGCGGGACTTAGTACAGATACGCAGTATTTC.

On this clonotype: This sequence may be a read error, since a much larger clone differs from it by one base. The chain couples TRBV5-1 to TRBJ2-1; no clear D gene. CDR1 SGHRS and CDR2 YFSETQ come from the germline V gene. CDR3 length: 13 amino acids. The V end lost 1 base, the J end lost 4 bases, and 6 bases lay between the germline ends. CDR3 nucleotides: TGCGCCAGCAGCTTGATCTTTTACAATGAGCAGTTCTTC. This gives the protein CASSLIFYNEQFF.

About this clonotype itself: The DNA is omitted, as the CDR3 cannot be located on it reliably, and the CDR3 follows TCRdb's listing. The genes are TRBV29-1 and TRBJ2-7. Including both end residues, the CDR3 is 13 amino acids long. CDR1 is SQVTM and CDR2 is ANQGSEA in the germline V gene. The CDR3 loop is CSVGVGALGEKYF.

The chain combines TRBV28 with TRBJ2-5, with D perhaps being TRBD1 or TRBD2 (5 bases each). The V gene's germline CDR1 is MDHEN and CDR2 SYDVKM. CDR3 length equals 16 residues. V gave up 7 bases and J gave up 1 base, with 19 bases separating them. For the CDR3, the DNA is TGTGCCAGCAAGATGGTCGAGAGAGGGACCCAAGAGACCCAGTACTTC. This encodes CASKMVERGTQETQYF. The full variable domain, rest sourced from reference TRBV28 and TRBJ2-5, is DVKVTQSSRYLVKRTGEKVFLECVQDMDHENMFWYRQDPGLGLRLIYFSYDVKMKEKGDIPEGYSVSREKKERFSLILESASTNQTSMYLCASKMVERGTQETQYFGPGTRLLVL.